The TCR beta chain described here comes from a study of cytomegalovirus exposure and HLA in healthy donors. At the level of the study: Some 85 million unique TCRs from HLA-typed donors were held in an early data release. Regarding the study as a whole: Earlier analysis looked at TCR beta V segments, and most were productive about 90% or about 30% of the time.

There are 16 residues in the CDR3. The germline CDR1 and CDR2 sequences are KGHSH and LQKENI. V lost 1 base and J lost 1; bases outside the gene matches: 3. Concerning this clone: Its antigen is still unknown.

The PCR ran on 60 Vbeta and 13 Jbeta primers. Repertoires were generated with immunoSEQ multiplex PCR, while TCRdb's copy carries only in-frame clones and drops some. The data contain about 200,000 clones, 86% of them singletons. Donors were ostensibly healthy at sampling, although undocumented immune exposures were probable. The genes are TRBV18 and TRBJ2-1, with TRBD1 matching 8 bases. The source is a young woman in good health and CMV-seronegative. The specimen was PBMCs. The CDR3 sequence is CASSPLQGASYNEQFF. DNA of the CDR3: TGTGCCAGCTCACCACTTCAGGGGGCTTCCTACAATGAGCAGTTCTTC.